This entry lists 3 T cell receptor beta chains sequenced from one sample in a study of monozygotic twins with inflammatory bowel disease (dated by TCRdb to the late 2010s). The library was prepared using 5' RACE. Sequencing instrument: Illumina HiSeq 2500. TCRdb reprocessed the reads into one record per CDR3 protein sequence, lacking DNA. This specimen's table enumerates under 130,000 distinct CDR3 sequences. The ten largest account for less than 2% of the sample. The sequenced material came from blood. These receptors were collected from a human donor with ulcerative colitis or Crohn's disease, or a healthy co-twin of an affected twin (not recorded which).

The chain employs TRBV11-2 and TRBJ2-1; there is no DNA to check the TCRdb D call of TRBD2. The CDR3 has 20 amino acids. The germline V gene has CDR1 SGHAT and CDR2 FQNNGV. CDR3 protein: CASSLDLFVRAAGRDNEQFF. Full variable domain (outside the CDR3, taken from reference TRBV11-2 and TRBJ2-1): EAGVAQSPRYKIIEKRQSVAFWCNPISGHATLYWYQQILGQGPKLLIQFQNNGVVDDSQLPKDRFSAERLKGVDSTLKIQPAKLEDSAVYLCASSLDLFVRAAGRDNEQFFGPGTRLTVL.

The gene calls are TRBV10-3 and TRBJ2-2. Germline CDR1 reads ENHRY; CDR2 reads SYGVKD. The CDR3 length is 15 residues. The CDR3 here is CAISGAGRKTGELFF.

The CDR3 region is CASSQEIDRGNTEAFF. The chain combines TRBV4-3 with TRBJ1-1; the D gene TCRdb calls, TRBD1, cannot be checked with no DNA. The CDR3 totals 16 residues. CDR1 is LGHNA, CDR2 YSLEER, per germline.